This T cell receptor beta chain was retrieved from a study of T cells in Graves' hyperthyroidism and ophthalmopathy. General study results and limits: Ophthalmopathy and stable hyperthyroidism were separated by a 13 V-J model.

Researchers took RNA transcripts and amplified the TCR beta CDR3 regions from them. The primer set for the first-round RT-PCR of the TCR CDR3 was HTBI. TCRdb analysed the multiplex PCR reads with MiXCR anew, one entry per CDR3 protein. The sample includes about 250,000 distinct CDR3 sequences, 22% of them seen just once. This clonotype was found a few times. Its target is not known. This CDR3 is 16 amino acids long. Trimming cost V 6 bases and J 4 bases; bases outside gene matches: 7. Germline values: CDR1 SGHTA, CDR2 FQGTGA. Sequencing used blood. The chain couples TRBV7-3 to TRBJ2-3; 13 positions match TRBD2. The clonotype originates from a man aged 25 to 45 with Graves' ophthalmopathy. CDR3 coding DNA: TGTGCCAGCAGTCACGGACTAGCGGGAGTGTCAGATACGCAGTATTTT. This sequence encodes CASSHGLAGVSDTQYF.